These 10 T cell receptor beta chains came from one sample sequenced in a study of PD-L1 blockade in urothelial cancer. This table comes from immunoSEQ multiplex PCR, and its TCRdb copy is limited to in-frame clones, with some not included. The profile covers tens of thousands of clones, with over 80% appearing a single time and around a tenth taken by the ten largest. Time point meaning: pretreatment peripheral blood. Here the sequenced sample was PBMCs, taken around atezolizumab (anti-PD-L1) treatment. The origin of the receptors is a woman in her 70s with urothelial cancer.

The V gene is TRBV5-1, the J gene TRBJ1-1; no clear D gene. V was trimmed by 4 bases and J by 1 base, leaving 5 bases between them. CDR3 length: 12 amino acids. In germline, CDR1 is SGHRS, CDR2 YFSETQ. Written as DNA, the CDR3 is TGCGCCAGCAGCCCCGGGAACACTGAAGCTTTCTTT. It specifies CASSPGNTEAFF.

In DNA, the CDR3 is TGCACCAGCAGCCACGGACTAGCGGGAGCCGGGGAGCTGTTTTTT. Amino acids: CTSSHGLAGAGELFF. The chain couples TRBV1 to TRBJ2-2; TRBD2, as called in the table, went unchecked against the DNA. TRBV1 is flagged as a pseudogene. This CDR3 contains 15 residues.

This sequence joins TRBV27 and TRBJ2-1, with 7 bases identical to TRBD2. The CDR3 loop spans 14 amino acids. Per the germline V gene, CDR1 is MNHEY and CDR2 is SMNVEV (reference sequence). Trimming at V came to 7 bases and at J to 3 bases, leaving 6 bases not matched to a gene. Here the CDR3 DNA reads TGTGCCAGCATGGGGGGAGGGTTCTACAATGAGCAGTTCTTC. This translates into CASMGGGFYNEQFF.

This clone showed up just once. The V call is TRBV7-8, the J call TRBJ2-6; 10 bases are shared with TRBD2. The CDR3 has 18 amino acids. Germline loops: CDR1 SGHVS, CDR2 FQNEAQ. Unmatched junction bases numbered 7, after V lost 5 bases and J lost 0 bases. CDR3 loop: CASSPRLAGASGANVLTF. In DNA, the CDR3 is TGTGCCAGCAGCCCGCGACTAGCGGGCGCCTCTGGGGCCAACGTCCTGACTTTC.

V is TRBV7-9 and J is TRBJ2-7; D might be TRBD1 (6 bases). V dropped 4 bases and J dropped 3 bases, with 13 bases sitting between them. CDR1 is SEHNR, CDR2 FQNEAQ, per germline (reference sequence). CDR3 length: 14 residues. The chain's CDR3 is CASSSGQYLYEQYF. The CDR3 nucleotides read TGTGCCAGCAGCTCCGGACAGTACCTCTACGAGCAGTACTTC.

V is TRBV30 and J is TRBJ2-7; 11 positions agree with TRBD1. The germline V gene has CDR1 GTSNPN and CDR2 SVGIG (reference sequence). The V segment lost 1 base and the J segment 3 bases; nucleotides outside the gene matches: 5. The CDR3 extends over 15 amino acids. The CDR3 region has the DNA TGTGCCTGGAGTGCGGACAGGGGGCCCAACTACGAGCAGTACTTC. Its protein is CAWSADRGPNYEQYF.

The V call is TRBV18, the J call TRBJ2-5; D possibly corresponds to TRBD1 (6 bases). Per the germline V gene, CDR1 is KGHSH and CDR2 is LQKENI. This CDR3 is 12 amino acids long. Trimming took off 6 bases at V and 1 base at J, with 6 bases between the two ends. The CDR3 DNA reads as TGTGCCAGCTCGGACAGCCAAGAGACCCAGTACTTC. Translated: CASSDSQETQYF.

The V and J genes are TRBV29-1 and TRBJ2-2; D perhaps matches TRBD1 (6 bases). The germline V and J ends were trimmed by 5 bases and 5 bases, with 21 bases remaining between them. The CDR3 contains 16 residues. Germline-derived CDR1 and CDR2 are SQVTM and ANQGSEA. The CDR3 region is CSVLDPQGMGTGELFF. The CDR3 region has the DNA TGCAGCGTTCTTGACCCACAGGGAATGGGAACCGGGGAGCTGTTTTTT.

The chain joins TRBV28 to TRBJ2-2; D may be TRBD1 (6 bases). This CDR3 is 16 amino acids long. Germline CDR1 and CDR2: MDHEN and SYDVKM. Trimming took off 3 bases at V and 6 bases at J, with 17 bases between the two ends. The CDR3 region has the DNA TGTGCCAGCAGTTTGGAATACCCCAACAGGGCCGGGGAGCTGTTTTTT. The encoded protein is CASSLEYPNRAGELFF.

The chain uses TRBV28 and TRBJ1-2; D is ambiguous. The CDR3 loop spans 10 amino acids. V was pared by 6 bases and J by 6 bases, with 5 bases between. CDR1 and CDR2 (germline): MDHEN, SYDVKM. The CDR3 spells CASRRNGYTF. As DNA, the CDR3 is TGTGCCAGCAGGCGGAATGGCTACACCTTC.